This record covers a single TCR beta chain. Its specificity is not known. A sample-barcoded 5' primer and a J-beta primer mix were used in a second PCR of roughly 7 to 11 cycles. A template-switch adaptor with 12 random nucleotides tagged each cDNA molecule. Via MiXCR, TCRdb re-called the 5' RACE reads, giving one row per CDR3 protein. The table lists approximately 800,000 distinct CDR3 sequences, approximately 65% of them singletons. The entry originates in a study of blood T cells in healthy people across ages. Deletions cut 4 bases from V and 11 bases from J, with 11 bases between. The germline V gene encodes CDR1 SQVTM and CDR2 ANQGSEA. This CDR3 comprises 10 residues. Study results and caveats: Diversity estimated from one million T cells was considered an underestimate. Getting older went along with TCR beta diversity per million T cells dropping roughly linearly.

The sequencing sample was made of blood. The chain uses TRBV29-1 and TRBJ2-5; D gene ambiguous. The source of this sequence is a man aged 25-45 years in good health. The chain's CDR3 is CSVVNGEQYF. The CDR3 DNA sequence: TGCAGCGTTGTAAATGGTGAGCAGTACTTC.